These T cell receptor beta chains were read from a single sample in a study of cytomegalovirus exposure and HLA in healthy donors. Using immunoSEQ multiplex PCR, the repertoire was profiled, and TCRdb retains in-frame clones only, with some absent. The table shows 150,000 to 180,000 clones, with roughly 77% occurring only once. The sample consisted of PBMCs. These receptors all come from a man aged 30-40 years in good health and CMV-seropositive. The CDR3 runs from the conserved cysteine through the conserved F or W. D genes are given only for firm matches. Rows may omit the clone size; those that give it use once, few, many or a size class.

v_gene: TRBV18; j_gene: TRBJ2-1; d_gene: -; abundance: few; CDR3aa: CASSLTGNGDNEQFF; CDR3nt: TGTGCCAGCTCACTCACAGGGAATGGCGACAATGAGCAGTTCTTC
v_gene: TRBV6-5; j_gene: TRBJ2-3; d_gene: -; abundance: -; CDR3aa: CASSDQGTDTQYF; CDR3nt: TGTGCCAGCAGTGATCAGGGTACAGATACGCAGTATTTT
v_gene: TRBV30; j_gene: TRBJ1-1; d_gene: -; abundance: few; CDR3aa: CAWAQDKDTEAFF; CDR3nt: TGTGCCTGGGCTCAAGACAAGGACACTGAAGCTTTCTTT
v_gene: TRBV28; j_gene: TRBJ2-7; d_gene: TRBD2; abundance: -; CDR3aa: CASSLGWEGKYEQYF; CDR3nt: TGTGCCAGCAGTTTGGGGTGGGAGGGGAAATACGAGCAGTACTTC
v_gene: TRBV2; j_gene: TRBJ1-5; d_gene: -; abundance: -; CDR3aa: CASQTVGWPQHF; CDR3nt: TGTGCCAGCCAGACAGTTGGGTGGCCCCAGCATTTT
v_gene: TRBV11-2; j_gene: TRBJ1-5; d_gene: -; abundance: -; CDR3aa: CASSLELFQPQHF; CDR3nt: TGTGCCAGCAGCTTAGAACTGTTTCAGCCCCAGCATTTT
v_gene: TRBV4-1; j_gene: TRBJ2-1; d_gene: TRBD1; abundance: -; CDR3aa: CASSPRTGGDEQFF; CDR3nt: TGCGCCAGCAGCCCGAGGACAGGGGGCGATGAGCAGTTCTTC
v_gene: TRBV2; j_gene: TRBJ2-2; d_gene: -; abundance: -; CDR3aa: CASSFDAQGLFF; CDR3nt: TGTGCCAGCAGTTTCGACGCCCAGGGGCTGTTTTTT
v_gene: TRBV10-1; j_gene: TRBJ1-3; d_gene: -; abundance: -; CDR3aa: CASPGQGLSGNTIYF; CDR3nt: TGCGCCAGCCCGGGGCAGGGGCTCTCTGGAAACACCATATATTTT
v_gene: TRBV7-9; j_gene: TRBJ2-7; d_gene: TRBD2; abundance: -; CDR3aa: CASSSRASGSYEQYF; CDR3nt: TGTGCCAGCAGCTCCCGGGCTAGCGGATCCTACGAGCAGTACTTC
v_gene: TRBV14; j_gene: TRBJ2-3; d_gene: -; abundance: -; CDR3aa: CASSQSTGRVTDTQYF; CDR3nt: TGTGCCAGCAGCCAATCTACAGGAAGGGTCACAGATACGCAGTATTTT
v_gene: TRBV11-2; j_gene: TRBJ1-3; d_gene: TRBD1; abundance: -; CDR3aa: CASSLMGTAGNTIYF; CDR3nt: TGTGCCAGCAGCCTAATGGGGACAGCAGGGAACACCATATATTTT
v_gene: TRBV4-1; j_gene: TRBJ1-1; d_gene: -; abundance: -; CDR3aa: CASSPQGLNTEAFF; CDR3nt: TGCGCCAGCAGCCCACAGGGATTGAACACTGAAGCTTTCTTT
v_gene: TRBV27; j_gene: TRBJ2-1; d_gene: TRBD2; abundance: -; CDR3aa: CASSILAAPYNEQFF; CDR3nt: TGTGCCAGCAGTATCCTAGCGGCTCCCTACAATGAGCAGTTCTTC
v_gene: TRBV7-9; j_gene: TRBJ2-5; d_gene: TRBD1; abundance: few; CDR3aa: CASRTGPETQYF; CDR3nt: TGTGCCTCTCGGACAGGCCCGGAGACCCAGTACTTC
v_gene: TRBV5-1; j_gene: TRBJ1-1; d_gene: -; abundance: -; CDR3aa: CASSWDSGTEAFF; CDR3nt: TGCGCCAGCAGCTGGGACTCCGGGACTGAAGCTTTCTTT
v_gene: TRBV18; j_gene: TRBJ1-1; d_gene: -; abundance: -; CDR3aa: CASSPPGSGTEAFF; CDR3nt: TGTGCCAGCTCACCACCGGGTTCGGGCACTGAAGCTTTCTTT
v_gene: TRBV2; j_gene: TRBJ2-7; d_gene: TRBD1; abundance: -; CDR3aa: CASRGTGGFGDEQYF; CDR3nt: TGTGCCAGCAGGGGGACAGGGGGCTTCGGAGACGAGCAGTACTTC
v_gene: TRBV7-8; j_gene: TRBJ1-3; d_gene: -; abundance: -; CDR3aa: CASSRNGGPGNTIYF; CDR3nt: TGTGCCAGCAGCCGAAACGGGGGGCCTGGAAACACCATATATTTT
v_gene: TRBV14; j_gene: TRBJ2-1; d_gene: -; abundance: -; CDR3aa: CASSQDPAGLYYNEQFF; CDR3nt: TGTGCCAGCAGCCAAGATCCTGCGGGGCTATACTACAATGAGCAGTTCTTC
v_gene: TRBV6-1; j_gene: TRBJ2-5; d_gene: TRBD2; abundance: -; CDR3aa: CASTVASGRQETQYF; CDR3nt: TGTGCCAGCACGGTGGCTAGCGGCCGCCAAGAGACCCAGTACTTC
v_gene: TRBV27; j_gene: TRBJ1-2; d_gene: -; abundance: once; CDR3aa: CASSSTSGGGYTF; CDR3nt: TGTGCCAGCAGCAGTACTAGCGGTGGTGGCTACACCTTC
v_gene: TRBV18; j_gene: TRBJ1-3; d_gene: -; abundance: few; CDR3aa: CASSRNGGDGNTIYF; CDR3nt: TGTGCCAGCTCACGTAACGGGGGAGATGGAAACACCATATATTTT
v_gene: TRBV9; j_gene: TRBJ2-1; d_gene: TRBD2; abundance: -; CDR3aa: CASSFSGRYDEQFF; CDR3nt: TGTGCCAGCAGCTTTAGCGGGAGATACGATGAGCAGTTCTTC
v_gene: TRBV7-8; j_gene: TRBJ1-2; d_gene: -; abundance: -; CDR3aa: CASSIQTNYGYTF; CDR3nt: TGTGCCAGCAGCATCCAGACTAACTATGGCTACACCTTC
v_gene: TRBV10-3; j_gene: TRBJ1-1; d_gene: -; abundance: -; CDR3aa: CAISGQANTEAFF; CDR3nt: TGTGCCATCAGTGGACAGGCGAACACTGAAGCTTTCTTT
v_gene: TRBV9; j_gene: TRBJ2-3; d_gene: TRBD2; abundance: -; CDR3aa: CASSVTSGSFGTDTQYF; CDR3nt: TGTGCCAGCAGCGTAACTAGCGGGAGCTTCGGCACAGATACGCAGTATTTT
v_gene: TRBV28; j_gene: TRBJ1-5; d_gene: -; abundance: -; CDR3aa: CASLKPSLSAQHF; CDR3nt: TGTGCCAGCCTTAAACCTAGTTTATCGGCCCAGCATTTT
v_gene: TRBV9; j_gene: TRBJ2-2; d_gene: TRBD2; abundance: -; CDR3aa: CASSAAGTRARHTGELFF; CDR3nt: TGTGCCAGCAGCGCGGCTGGGACTAGGGCAAGGCACACCGGGGAGCTGTTTTTT
v_gene: TRBV4-3; j_gene: TRBJ2-3; d_gene: TRBD1; abundance: -; CDR3aa: CASSPQTGGHTDTQYF; CDR3nt: TGCGCCAGCAGCCCCCAAACAGGGGGCCACACAGATACGCAGTATTTT
v_gene: TRBV6-5; j_gene: TRBJ2-3; d_gene: -; abundance: once; CDR3aa: CASRRGRSTDTQYF; CDR3nt: TGTGCCAGCAGAAGGGGTAGGAGCACAGATACGCAGTATTTT
v_gene: TRBV10-1; j_gene: TRBJ1-2; d_gene: -; abundance: -; CDR3aa: CASSSQAGYGYTF; CDR3nt: TGCGCCAGCAGTTCCCAAGCGGGCTATGGCTACACCTTC
v_gene: TRBV7-8; j_gene: TRBJ1-2; d_gene: -; abundance: -; CDR3aa: CASSPQGSGGYTF; CDR3nt: TGTGCCAGCAGCCCGCAGGGGTCTGGAGGCTACACCTTC
v_gene: TRBV14; j_gene: TRBJ2-5; d_gene: -; abundance: once; CDR3aa: CASSLNRRETQYF; CDR3nt: TGTGCCAGCAGCCTCAATAGGAGGGAGACCCAGTACTTC
v_gene: TRBV7-9; j_gene: TRBJ2-6; d_gene: -; abundance: -; CDR3aa: CASSQTGRISGANVLTF; CDR3nt: TGTGCCAGCAGCCAGACAGGACGTATCTCTGGGGCCAACGTCCTGACTTTC
v_gene: TRBV21-1; j_gene: TRBJ2-7; d_gene: -; abundance: -; CDR3aa: CASSKEEGDEQYF; CDR3nt: TGTGCCAGCAGCAAAGAGGAAGGGGATGAGCAGTACTTC
v_gene: TRBV27; j_gene: TRBJ2-7; d_gene: -; abundance: -; CDR3aa: CASSLGLATPYEQYF; CDR3nt: TGTGCCAGCAGTTTAGGGCTAGCGACTCCATACGAGCAGTACTTC
v_gene: TRBV19; j_gene: TRBJ2-5; d_gene: -; abundance: -; CDR3aa: CASSRGHPLGETQYF; CDR3nt: TGTGCCAGTAGCCGGGGACATCCTCTCGGAGAGACCCAGTACTTC
v_gene: TRBV10-3; j_gene: TRBJ1-1; d_gene: -; abundance: -; CDR3aa: CAISEPFRNTEAFF; CDR3nt: TGTGCCATCAGTGAACCCTTCAGGAACACTGAAGCTTTCTTT